This passage covers 17 T cell receptor beta chains from one sample sequenced in a study of blood T cell repertoires in COVID-19. Data came from immunoSEQ multiplex PCR; TCRdb stores just in-frame clones and leaves some out. The sample consists of 150,000 to 200,000 clones, around 93% of them appearing once. The specimen sequenced was peripheral blood. These receptor sequences come from a woman between 45 and 60 years old with acute or convalescent COVID-19.

V and J are TRBV12-3 or TRBV12-4 and TRBJ1-1; D gene uncertain. CDR3 length: 13 residues. V lost 3 bases and J 2 bases, leaving 7 bases between the germline ends. The CDR3 bases are TGTGCCAGCAGTTTTGGGCACAACACTGAAGCTTTCTTT. This codes for CASSFGHNTEAFF.

The chain employs TRBV10-2 and TRBJ2-2; D is possibly TRBD1 (6 bases). The CDR3 loop spans 14 amino acids. V shed 4 bases and J shed 6 bases, with 12 bases lying between them. Germline V gives CDR1 WSHSY, CDR2 SAAADI. CDR3 loop: CASSAQGKAGELFF. The CDR3, as DNA: TGCGCCAGCAGTGCGCAGGGGAAGGCCGGGGAGCTGTTTTTT.

The chain combines TRBV19 with TRBJ1-4; D gene unclear. This CDR3 contains 15 residues. With 6 bases removed from V and 6 bases from J, the gap between germline ends came to 17 bases. Germline V lookup: CDR1 LNHDA, CDR2 SQIVND (reference sequence). Written as DNA, the CDR3 is TGTGCCAGTAGCCTAGGAGGCTCCTCTTATGAAAAACTGTTTTTT. Translated: CASSLGGSSYEKLFF.

V is TRBV3-1 (or the pseudogene TRBV3-2) and J is TRBJ1-3, with 7 positions matching TRBD1. This CDR3 is 12 amino acids long. V shed 3 bases and J 10 bases; nucleotides not matched to a gene: 3. Germline assignment: CDR1 LGHDT and CDR2 YNNKEL (reference sequence). CDR3 amino acids: CASSQNRGTIYF. The CDR3, as DNA: TGTGCCAGCAGCCAGAACAGGGGAACCATATATTTT.

V is TRBV19 and J is TRBJ2-1; 8 bases line up with TRBD1. CDR3 size: 15 residues. The V segment lost 4 bases and the J segment 6 bases; nucleotides outside the gene matches: 8. Germline V gene data show CDR1 as LNHDA and CDR2 as SQIVND (reference sequence). The CDR3 DNA reads TGTGCCAGTAGTAGCTCCCAGGGGGCCCTCAATGAGCAGTTCTTC. Translating it yields CASSSSQGALNEQFF.

The CDR3 is CASGRETLNSPLHF. Written as DNA, the CDR3 is TGTGCCAGCGGGAGGGAGACTTTAAATTCACCCCTCCACTTT. The chain links TRBV9 to TRBJ1-6, with D unclear. Trimming took off 7 bases at V and 7 bases at J, with 15 bases between the two ends. The CDR3 sequence is 14 residues long. Germline V gene sequence: CDR1 SGDLS, CDR2 YYNGEE.

V is TRBV5-1 and J is TRBJ1-6; TRBD1 matches at 12 bases. The CDR3 runs 15 residues. Germline V gene data show CDR1 as SGHRS and CDR2 as YFSETQ. J was trimmed by 10 bases and V by 1 base; bases with no gene match: 3. CDR3 protein: CASSLQGQGASPLHF. DNA for the CDR3: TGCGCCAGCAGCTTGCAGGGACAGGGGGCGTCACCCCTCCACTTT.

V and J are TRBV6-1 and TRBJ1-6; weak D call: TRBD1 (6 bases). Trimming took off 2 bases at V and 7 bases at J, with 15 bases between the two ends. Germline lookup yields CDR1 MNHNS and CDR2 SASEGT. This CDR3 spans 16 amino acids. CDR3 region: CASSETWQGQNSPLHF. The CDR3 DNA reads TGTGCCAGCAGTGAAACGTGGCAGGGACAAAATTCACCCCTCCACTTT.

As concerns this clone: Other DNA sequences in the same sample also yield this CDR3. Written as DNA, the CDR3 is TGTGCCAGCAGCCAGGGTCAGGGCAACACTGAAGCTTTCTTT. Protein product: CASSQGQGNTEAFF. V usage is TRBV3-1 (or the pseudogene TRBV3-2) and J usage is TRBJ1-1; tentative D call: TRBD1 (5 bases). The CDR3 runs 14 residues. V lost 3 bases to trimming and J lost 2 bases, with 10 bases between them. CDR1 and CDR2 (germline): LGHDT, YNNKEL (reference sequence).

The chain carries TRBV29-1 and TRBJ2-2, with TRBD2 matching over 9 bases. CDR3 length equals 16 residues. Germline assignment: CDR1 SQVTM and CDR2 ANQGSEA. V trimming: 2 bases; J trimming: 4 bases; junction bases outside the gene matches: 8. In DNA, the CDR3 is TGCAGCGTTGAATTTGCGACTAGCGGATCCACCGGGGAGCTGTTTTTT. Translated: CSVEFATSGSTGELFF.

V and J are TRBV19 and TRBJ1-5; D gene unclear. The CDR3 has 14 amino acids. Trimming took 6 bases from V and 7 from J, leaving 16 bases between them. Germline assignment: CDR1 LNHDA and CDR2 SQIVND (reference sequence). Written as DNA, the CDR3 is TGTGCCAGTAGGCCGATGAGCCGCGGCCAGCCCCAGCATTTT. Residues: CASRPMSRGQPQHF.

The rearrangement links TRBV27 to TRBJ2-1; D perhaps matches TRBD2 (5 bases). The CDR3 contains 14 residues. CDR1 and CDR2 (germline): MNHEY, SMNVEV (reference sequence). Deletions cut 3 bases from V and 6 bases from J, with 12 bases between. The CDR3 region is CASSFNRGFNEQFF. DNA of the CDR3: TGTGCCAGCAGTTTTAATCGAGGGTTCAATGAGCAGTTCTTC.

The chain combines TRBV9 with TRBJ1-1; D unresolved. V lost 0 bases and J lost 5, with 8 bases in between. There are 13 residues in the CDR3. Germline V CDR1 and CDR2: SGDLS, YYNGEE. CDR3 DNA: TGTGCCAGCAGCGTAGAAGAGAGGACTGAAGCTTTCTTT. Protein: CASSVEERTEAFF.

The chain has TRBV10-3 and TRBJ2-3; TRBD2 matches 7 bases. Germline-derived CDR1 and CDR2 are ENHRY and SYGVKD. The CDR3 sequence is 14 residues long. V dropped 11 bases and J dropped 6; count of bases not matched to a gene: 14. The DNA for the CDR3 is TGTGCCGCAGGGATCCGACTAGCAAGTGATACGCAGTATTTT. Its protein product is CAAGIRLASDTQYF.

The CDR3 here is CASSPPGTGELFF. CDR3 nucleotides: TGTGCCAGCAGCCCCCCCGGGACCGGGGAGCTGTTTTTT. The chain is built from TRBV7-3 and TRBJ2-2; D remains unclear. V dropped 5 bases and J dropped 5 bases, with 9 bases sitting between them. This CDR3 has 13 amino acids. Germline V gene data show CDR1 as SGHTA and CDR2 as FQGTGA.

This chain joins TRBV30 and TRBJ1-5; D unresolved. V was clipped by 0 bases and J by 4 bases, with 7 bases between them. This CDR3 contains 13 residues. The germline V gene has CDR1 GTSNPN and CDR2 SVGIG (reference sequence). The CDR3 sequence is CAWSVLGNQPQHF. CDR3 bases: TGTGCCTGGAGTGTACTAGGGAATCAGCCCCAGCATTTT. The variable domain in full, completed from reference TRBV30 and TRBJ1-5, reads SQTIHQWPATLVQPVGSPLSLECTVEGTSNPNLYWYRQAAGRGLQLLFYSVGIGQISSEVPQNLSASRPQDRQFILSSKKLLLSDSGFYLCAWSVLGNQPQHFGDGTRLSIL.

The gene calls are TRBV21-1 and TRBJ2-7; TRBD2 is the table's D call, not checked against the DNA. TRBV21-1 has pseudogene status. The CDR3 runs to 15 residues. The CDR3 DNA reads TGTGCCAGCAGCAAAAGGGAGGAGTCCCATGACGAGCAGTACTTC. Amino acid sequence: CASSKREESHDEQYF.